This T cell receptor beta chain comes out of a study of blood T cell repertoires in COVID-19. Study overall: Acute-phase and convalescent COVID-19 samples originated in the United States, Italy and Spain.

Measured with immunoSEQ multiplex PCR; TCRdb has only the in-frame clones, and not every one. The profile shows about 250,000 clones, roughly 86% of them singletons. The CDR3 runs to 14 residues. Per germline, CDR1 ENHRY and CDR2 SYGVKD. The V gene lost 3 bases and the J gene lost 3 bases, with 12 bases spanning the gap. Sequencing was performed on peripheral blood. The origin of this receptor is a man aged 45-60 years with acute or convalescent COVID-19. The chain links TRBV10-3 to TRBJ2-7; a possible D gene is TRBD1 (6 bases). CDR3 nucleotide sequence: TGTGCCATCAGTGAACGGGCAGGGGTCTACGAGCAGTACTTC. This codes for CAISERAGVYEQYF.